A single sample is the source of the 5 T cell receptor beta chains below, sequenced in a study of T cells after yellow fever vaccination. TCRdb recomputed calls from the 5' RACE reads with MiXCR, one row per CDR3 protein. The sample lists roughly 260,000 distinct CDR3 sequences; 10% to 15% were seen once. The starting material was CD4+ T cells sorted from PBMCs, obtained 45 days after the yellow fever booster vaccination. These receptors originate from a man aged 30-40 years who received the YFV17D yellow fever vaccine.

This clonotype occurred a few times. The gene calls are TRBV6-5 and TRBJ2-1; D remains unclear. V was cut by 2 bases and J by 5 bases, with 13 bases left in between. This CDR3 is built from 15 residues. Germline assignment: CDR1 MNHEY and CDR2 SVGAGI. CDR3: CASSYGLKGNNEQFF. The CDR3 region has the DNA TGTGCCAGCAGTTACGGGCTTAAGGGCAACAATGAGCAGTTCTTC.

This clonotype has more than one count but fewer than ten. The CDR3 DNA is TGTGCCAGCAGCCCGGTGTCGGGGTTCTCTGGAAACACCATATATTTT. Protein sequence: CASSPVSGFSGNTIYF. The rearrangement joins TRBV7-2 to TRBJ1-3, with D unclear. This CDR3 is 16 amino acids long. V lost 5 bases, J lost 0 bases, and 14 bases lay in between. The germline V gene encodes CDR1 SGHTA and CDR2 FQGNSA.

This clonotype was seen more than once but under ten times. This chain uses TRBV6-1 with TRBJ1-1, with a weak D call TRBD1 (5 bases). In germline, CDR1 is MNHNS, CDR2 SASEGT. The length of the CDR3 is 14 residues. Trimming removed 8 bases from V and 2 bases from J, with 15 bases in between. For the CDR3, the DNA is TGTGCCAGCGGCAGGGCCTCCTCAAACACTGAAGCTTTCTTT. This gives the protein CASGRASSNTEAFF.

This clonotype has only a few counts. The rearrangement joins TRBV18 to TRBJ2-6; 7 nucleotides match TRBD1. Trimming removed 4 bases from V and 0 bases from J; junction bases left unmatched: 6. Germline CDR1 reads KGHSH; CDR2 reads LQKENI. This CDR3 is 17 amino acids long. The CDR3 bases are TGTGCCAGCTCACTGGGACAGCAGAGCTCTGGGGCCAACGTCCTGACTTTC. This translates into CASSLGQQSSGANVLTF.

Only a few counts were recorded for this clonotype. J is TRBJ2-2 and V is TRBV4-1, with D uncertain. This CDR3 region has 16 residues. Germline V CDR1 and CDR2: MGHRA, YSYEKL. V lost 0 bases, J lost 1 base, and 9 bases lay in between. The CDR3 region is CASSQDSWGNTGELFF. DNA for the CDR3: TGCGCCAGCAGCCAAGATTCTTGGGGGAACACCGGGGAGCTGTTTTTT.